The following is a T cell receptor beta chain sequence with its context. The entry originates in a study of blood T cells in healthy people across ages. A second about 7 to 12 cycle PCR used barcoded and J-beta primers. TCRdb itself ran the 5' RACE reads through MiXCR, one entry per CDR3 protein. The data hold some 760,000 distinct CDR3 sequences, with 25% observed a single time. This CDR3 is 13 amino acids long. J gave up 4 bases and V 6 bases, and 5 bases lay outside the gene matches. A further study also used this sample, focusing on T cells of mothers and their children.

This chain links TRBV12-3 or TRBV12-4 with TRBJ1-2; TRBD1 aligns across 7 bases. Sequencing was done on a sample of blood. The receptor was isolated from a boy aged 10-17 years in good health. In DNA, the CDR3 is TGTGCCAGCAGGGGGACAGTACTCTATGGCTACACCTTC. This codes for CASRGTVLYGYTF.